The T cell receptor beta chain described here comes from a study of blood T cells in healthy people across ages. Overall study context: Template switching picked up about one barcoded beta molecule for each two T cells. Study-level findings and limits: Strong correlation was found linking TCR beta diversity to naive T cell percentage.

Primers used in a second PCR of roughly 6 to 12 cycles were a sample-barcoded 5' primer and a J-beta primer mix. TCRdb reprocessed the 5' RACE reads via MiXCR and lists one record per CDR3 protein. The table records about a million distinct CDR3 sequences, about 53% of them present only once. Trimming took 2 bases from V and 7 from J, leaving 24 bases between them. Looked up from germline, CDR1 is DFQATT and CDR2 is SNEGSKA (reference sequence). The CDR3 loop spans 17 amino acids. Only a few counts were recorded for this clonotype. Its specificity is not known. Each sample gave at least 6.5 million isolated PBMCs. Total RNA was isolated from each sample in quantities of at least 6 micrograms.

The rearrangement links TRBV20-1 to TRBJ2-1; D is perhaps TRBD1 or TRBD2 (5 bases each). This sequence was found in a woman aged 55-69 years in good health. Sequencing input: blood. CDR3 amino acids: CSARTFRGGAPPNEQFF. The DNA of the CDR3 is TGCAGTGCTAGAACCTTTCGTGGGGGAGCGCCACCGAATGAGCAGTTCTTC.